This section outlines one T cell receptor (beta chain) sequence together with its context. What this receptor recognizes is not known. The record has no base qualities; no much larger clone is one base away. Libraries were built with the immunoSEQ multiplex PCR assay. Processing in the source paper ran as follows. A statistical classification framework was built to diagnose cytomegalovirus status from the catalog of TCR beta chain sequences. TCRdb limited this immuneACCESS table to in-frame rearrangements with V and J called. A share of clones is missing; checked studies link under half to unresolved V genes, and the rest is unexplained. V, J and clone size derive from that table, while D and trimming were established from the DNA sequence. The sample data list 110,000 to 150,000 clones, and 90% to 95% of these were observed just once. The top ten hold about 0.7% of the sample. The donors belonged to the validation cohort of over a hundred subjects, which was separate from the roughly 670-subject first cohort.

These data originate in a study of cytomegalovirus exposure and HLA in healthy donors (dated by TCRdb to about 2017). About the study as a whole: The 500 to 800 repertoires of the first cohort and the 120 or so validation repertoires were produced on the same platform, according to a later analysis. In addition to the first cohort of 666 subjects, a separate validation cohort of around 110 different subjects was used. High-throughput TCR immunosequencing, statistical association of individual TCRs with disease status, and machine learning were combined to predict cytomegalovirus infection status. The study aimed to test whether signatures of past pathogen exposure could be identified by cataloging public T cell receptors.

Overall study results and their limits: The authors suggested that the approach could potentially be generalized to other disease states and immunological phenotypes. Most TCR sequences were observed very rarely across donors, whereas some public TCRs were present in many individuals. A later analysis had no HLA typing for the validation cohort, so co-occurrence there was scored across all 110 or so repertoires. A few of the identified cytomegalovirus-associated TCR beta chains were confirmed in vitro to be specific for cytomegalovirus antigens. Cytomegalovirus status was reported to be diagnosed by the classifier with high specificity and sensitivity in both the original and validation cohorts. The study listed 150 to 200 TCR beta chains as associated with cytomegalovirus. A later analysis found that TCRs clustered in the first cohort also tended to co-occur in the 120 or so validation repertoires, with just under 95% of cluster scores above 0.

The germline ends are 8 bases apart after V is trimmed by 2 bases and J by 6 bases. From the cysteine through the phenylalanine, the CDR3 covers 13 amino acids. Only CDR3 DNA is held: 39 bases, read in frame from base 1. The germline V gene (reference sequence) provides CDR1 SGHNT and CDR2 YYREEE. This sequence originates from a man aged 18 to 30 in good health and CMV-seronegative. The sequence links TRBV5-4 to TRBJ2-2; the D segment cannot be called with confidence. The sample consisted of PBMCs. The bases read TGTGCCAGCAGCTTCGGCCAGGCCGGGGAGCTGTTTTTT. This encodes CASSFGQAGELFF.